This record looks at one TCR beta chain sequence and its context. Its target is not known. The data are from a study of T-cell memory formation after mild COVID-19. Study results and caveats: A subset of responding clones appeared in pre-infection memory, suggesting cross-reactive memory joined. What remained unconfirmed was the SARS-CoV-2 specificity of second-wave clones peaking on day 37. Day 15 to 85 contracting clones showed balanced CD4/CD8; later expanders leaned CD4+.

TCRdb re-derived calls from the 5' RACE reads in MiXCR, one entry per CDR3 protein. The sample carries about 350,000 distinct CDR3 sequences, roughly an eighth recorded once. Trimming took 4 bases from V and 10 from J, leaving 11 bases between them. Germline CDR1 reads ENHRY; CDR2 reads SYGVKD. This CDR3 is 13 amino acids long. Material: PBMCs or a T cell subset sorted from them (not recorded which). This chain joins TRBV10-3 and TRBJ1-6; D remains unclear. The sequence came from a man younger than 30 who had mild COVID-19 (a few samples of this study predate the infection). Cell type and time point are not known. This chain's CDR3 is CAISAGKDSPLHF. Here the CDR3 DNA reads TGTGCCATCAGTGCGGGGAAGGACTCACCCCTCCACTTT.